These T cell receptor beta chains were read from a single sample in a study of blood T cell repertoires in COVID-19. Some clones are missing from TCRdb's copy, which holds only in-frame ones; the method was immunoSEQ multiplex PCR. The profile covers 140,000 to 150,000 clones, with 88% appearing a single time and about 1.7% taken by the ten largest. Sequencing input: peripheral blood. These receptors all stem from a woman in her forties or fifties with acute or convalescent COVID-19. The CDR3 runs from the conserved cysteine through the conserved F or W. The D gene is left open where the match is weak. For some rows the clone size is stated as once, few or many, or as a class when expanded; others skip it.

J gene	D gene	V gene	CDR3 length	clone size	CDR3 protein	CDR3 DNA
TRBJ2-5	TRBD2	TRBV7-9	16	NA	CASSLDGRGGAETQYF	TGTGCCAGCAGCTTAGATGGGCGGGGGGGAGCCGAGACCCAGTACTTC
TRBJ2-7	TRBD1	TRBV6-5	13	NA	CASSDRVSYEQYF	TGTGCCAGTTCCGACAGGGTCTCCTACGAGCAGTACTTC
TRBJ2-7	NA	TRBV24-1	14	NA	CATSDHRDSYEQYF	TGTGCCACCAGTGATCACCGTGACAGCTACGAGCAGTACTTC
TRBJ2-3	NA	TRBV27	17	few	CASSPYRGSGSTDTQYF	TGTGCCAGCAGTCCATACCGGGGTAGCGGCAGCACAGATACGCAGTATTTT
TRBJ2-7	TRBD1	TRBV5-4	15	NA	CASSLDGQGVSEQYF	TGTGCCAGCAGCTTGGACGGACAGGGGGTTTCCGAGCAGTACTTC
TRBJ2-3	NA	TRBV3-1/TRBV3-2	14	once	CASSQGGSLDTQYF	TGTGCCAGCAGCCAAGGCGGTAGTTTGGATACGCAGTATTTT
TRBJ2-1	TRBD2	TRBV27	17	NA	CASSPRTSGTRYNEQFF	TGTGCCAGCAGTCCTCGGACTAGCGGGACACGGTACAATGAGCAGTTCTTC
TRBJ2-3	TRBD2	TRBV5-1	17	NA	CASGELAGPTSTDTQYF	TGCGCCAGTGGAGAGCTAGCGGGGCCTACTAGCACAGATACGCAGTATTTT
TRBJ2-3	NA	TRBV5-6	14	NA	CASSYRARTDTQYF	TGTGCCAGCAGCTACAGGGCTCGCACAGATACGCAGTATTTT
TRBJ1-2	TRBD1	TRBV7-2	15	NA	CASSSGQVTLYGYTF	TGTGCCAGCAGCTCGGGACAGGTCACCCTCTATGGCTACACCTTC
TRBJ1-3	TRBD1	TRBV18	16	NA	CASSPGQFLSGNTIYF	TGTGCCAGCTCACCGGGACAGTTCCTCTCTGGAAACACCATATATTTT
TRBJ1-2	NA	TRBV27	16	NA	CASRRAGGYLNYGYTF	TGTGCCAGCAGACGGGCAGGAGGTTACCTTAACTATGGCTACACCTTC
TRBJ1-1	NA	TRBV25-1	13	NA	CASITQANTEAFF	TGTGCCAGCATAACCCAGGCGAACACTGAAGCTTTCTTT
TRBJ1-5	NA	TRBV10-2	14	NA	CASSAGQMISPQHF	TGCGCCAGCAGTGCAGGACAGATGATTTCTCCCCAGCATTTT
TRBJ2-1	TRBD2	TRBV6-5	14	once	CASRGTSAYNEQFF	TGTGCCAGCAGAGGGACTAGCGCCTACAATGAGCAGTTCTTC
TRBJ2-7	TRBD2	TRBV18	15	few	CASSSGTSGSDEQYF	TGTGCCAGCTCATCTGGGACTAGCGGGTCGGACGAGCAGTACTTC
TRBJ2-1	TRBD2	TRBV25-1	16	NA	CASINLGLAGANEQFF	TGTGCCAGCATCAACTTAGGACTAGCGGGAGCCAATGAGCAGTTCTTC
TRBJ2-5	NA	TRBV28	15	NA	CASSLAGRGQETQYF	TGTGCCAGCAGTTTGGCCGGCAGGGGCCAGGAGACCCAGTACTTC
TRBJ1-2	TRBD1	TRBV30	13	few	CAWTSDRGYGYTF	TGTGCCTGGACCTCGGACAGGGGCTATGGCTACACCTTC
TRBJ2-1	TRBD2	TRBV9	16	NA	CASSEHSGGASNEQFF	TGTGCCAGCAGCGAGCATAGCGGGGGGGCCAGTAATGAGCAGTTCTTC
TRBJ1-5	NA	TRBV27	15	NA	CASSSYSGYNQPQHF	TGTGCCAGCAGTTCCTATTCAGGATACAATCAGCCCCAGCATTTT
TRBJ1-4	NA	TRBV6-1	13	NA	CASSFAGNEKLFF	TGTGCCAGCAGTTTTGCAGGGAATGAAAAACTGTTTTTT
TRBJ1-2	NA	TRBV5-6	14	once	CASSFKRRLGGYTF	TGTGCCAGCAGCTTTAAACGGAGGTTGGGCGGCTACACCTTC
TRBJ1-1	TRBD1	TRBV9	13	few	CASSPDRGTEAFF	TGTGCCAGCAGCCCCGACAGGGGCACTGAAGCTTTCTTT
TRBJ2-3	NA	TRBV7-6	17	NA	CASSLGRGAGNLDTQYF	TGTGCCAGCAGCTTAGGTCGGGGGGCTGGGAATCTGGATACGCAGTATTTT
TRBJ1-1	NA	TRBV6-2/TRBV6-3	16	once	CASSYSEGASGTEAFF	TGTGCCAGCAGTTACTCGGAAGGGGCAAGTGGGACTGAAGCTTTCTTT
TRBJ1-1	NA	TRBV6-5	15	NA	CASSYAAGINTEAFF	TGTGCCAGCAGTTACGCCGCAGGGATAAACACTGAAGCTTTCTTT